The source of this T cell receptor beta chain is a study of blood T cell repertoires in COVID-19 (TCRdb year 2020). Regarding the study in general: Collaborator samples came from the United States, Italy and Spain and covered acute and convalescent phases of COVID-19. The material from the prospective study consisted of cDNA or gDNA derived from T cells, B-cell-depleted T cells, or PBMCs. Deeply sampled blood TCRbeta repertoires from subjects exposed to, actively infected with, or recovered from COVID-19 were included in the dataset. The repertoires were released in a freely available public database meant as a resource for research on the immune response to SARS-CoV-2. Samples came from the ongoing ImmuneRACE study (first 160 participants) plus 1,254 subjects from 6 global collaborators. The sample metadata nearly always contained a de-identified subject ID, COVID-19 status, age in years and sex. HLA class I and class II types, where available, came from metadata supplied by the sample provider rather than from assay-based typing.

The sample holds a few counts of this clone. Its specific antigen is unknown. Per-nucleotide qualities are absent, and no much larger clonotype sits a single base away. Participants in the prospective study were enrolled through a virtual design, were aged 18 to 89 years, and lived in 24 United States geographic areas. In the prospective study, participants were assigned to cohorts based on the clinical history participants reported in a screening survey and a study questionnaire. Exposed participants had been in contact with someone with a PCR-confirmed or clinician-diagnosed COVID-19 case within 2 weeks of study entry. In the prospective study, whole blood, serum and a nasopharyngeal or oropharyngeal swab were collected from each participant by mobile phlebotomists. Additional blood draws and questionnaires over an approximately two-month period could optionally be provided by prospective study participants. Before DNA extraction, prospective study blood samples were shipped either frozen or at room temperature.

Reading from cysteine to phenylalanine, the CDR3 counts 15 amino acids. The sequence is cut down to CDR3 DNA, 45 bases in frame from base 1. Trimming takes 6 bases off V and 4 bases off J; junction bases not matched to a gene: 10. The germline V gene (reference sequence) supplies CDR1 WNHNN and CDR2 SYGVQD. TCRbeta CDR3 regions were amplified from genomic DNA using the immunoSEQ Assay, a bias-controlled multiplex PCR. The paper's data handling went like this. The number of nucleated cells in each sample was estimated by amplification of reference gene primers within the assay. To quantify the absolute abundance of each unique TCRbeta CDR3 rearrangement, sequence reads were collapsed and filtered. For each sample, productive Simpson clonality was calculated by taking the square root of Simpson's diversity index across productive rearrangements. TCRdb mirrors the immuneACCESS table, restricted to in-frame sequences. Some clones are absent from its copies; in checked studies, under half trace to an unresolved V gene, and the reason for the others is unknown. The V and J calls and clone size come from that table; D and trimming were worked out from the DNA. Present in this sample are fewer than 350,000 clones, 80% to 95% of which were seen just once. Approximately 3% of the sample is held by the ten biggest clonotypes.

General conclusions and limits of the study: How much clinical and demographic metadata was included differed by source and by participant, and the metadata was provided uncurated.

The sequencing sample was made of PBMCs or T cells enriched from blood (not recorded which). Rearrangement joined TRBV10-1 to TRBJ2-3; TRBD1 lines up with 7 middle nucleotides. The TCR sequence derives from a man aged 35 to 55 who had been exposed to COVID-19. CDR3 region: CASSPLQGFADTQYF. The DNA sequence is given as TGCGCCAGCAGCCCGCTACAGGGGTTCGCAGATACGCAGTATTTT.